This T cell receptor beta chain was documented in a study of blood T cell repertoires in COVID-19. At the level of the study: Specimens from acute and convalescent COVID-19 originated in the United States, Italy and Spain. T cells, B-cell-depleted T cells, or PBMCs provided the cDNA or gDNA that served as material.

Authors' data handling: Reference gene primer amplification yielded estimated nucleated cell counts. Repertoires were generated with immunoSEQ multiplex PCR, while TCRdb's copy carries only in-frame clones and drops some. V and J calls and clone size are given by that table; D and trimming were obtained from the DNA. Found here are over 200,000 clones, 88% of them singletons; the top ten hold more than 0.55%. V was pared by 6 bases and J by 6 bases, with 12 bases of the junction left unmatched. The germline V gene encodes CDR1 MGHRA and CDR2 YSYEKL. The length of the CDR3 is 15 residues. This clonotype was sampled from a human donor in a cohort sampled during active COVID-19. The material sequenced was peripheral blood. The chain is built from TRBV4-1 and TRBJ1-2, with TRBD1 matching 8 bases. CDR3 sequence (DNA): TGCGCCAGCAGTGAATTTACGGACAGGGTAGATGGCTACACCTTC. It yields the protein CASSEFTDRVDGYTF.